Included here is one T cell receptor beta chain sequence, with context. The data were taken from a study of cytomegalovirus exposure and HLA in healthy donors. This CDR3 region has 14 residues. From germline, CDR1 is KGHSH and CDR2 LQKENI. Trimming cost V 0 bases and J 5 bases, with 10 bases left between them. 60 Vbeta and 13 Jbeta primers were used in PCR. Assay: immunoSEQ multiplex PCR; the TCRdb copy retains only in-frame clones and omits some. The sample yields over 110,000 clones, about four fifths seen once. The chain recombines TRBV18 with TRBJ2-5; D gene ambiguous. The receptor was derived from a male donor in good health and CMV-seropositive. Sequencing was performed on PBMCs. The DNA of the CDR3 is TGTGCCAGCTCACCACCGTCGGAGTGGGAGACCCAGTACTTC. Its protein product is CASSPPSEWETQYF.